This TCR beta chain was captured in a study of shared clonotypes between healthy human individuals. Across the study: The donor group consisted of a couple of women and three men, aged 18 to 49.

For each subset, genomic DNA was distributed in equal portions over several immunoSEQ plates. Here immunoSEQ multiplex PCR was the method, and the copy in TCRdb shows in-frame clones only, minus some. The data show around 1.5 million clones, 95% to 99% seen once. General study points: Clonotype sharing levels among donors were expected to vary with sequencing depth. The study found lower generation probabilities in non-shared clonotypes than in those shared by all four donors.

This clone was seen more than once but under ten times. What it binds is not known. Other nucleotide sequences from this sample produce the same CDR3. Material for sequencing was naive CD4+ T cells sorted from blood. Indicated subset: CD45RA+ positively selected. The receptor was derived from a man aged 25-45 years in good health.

The CDR3 region is CASSFRGSYEQYF. CDR3 coding DNA: TGTGCCAGCAGTTTCCGGGGTTCCTACGAGCAGTACTTC. The rearrangement uses TRBV28 and TRBJ2-7, with D possibly being TRBD2 (5 bases). Deletions cut 3 bases from V and 1 base from J, with 7 bases between. This CDR3 has 13 amino acids. The V gene's germline CDR1 is MDHEN and CDR2 SYDVKM.